A single sample is the source of the 25 T cell receptor beta chains below, sequenced in a study of shared clonotypes between healthy human individuals. Some clones are missing from TCRdb's copy, which holds only in-frame ones; the method was immunoSEQ multiplex PCR. Here the sample spans some 490,000 clones, approximately 84% being singletons. Source material: PBMCs. The receptors originated from a woman aged 35 to 49 in good health. Some clones in this sample may be carry-over from other donors' samples.

The J gene is TRBJ1-2, the V gene TRBV6-6, with TRBD1 matching over 10 bases. CDR1 is MNHNY and CDR2 is SVGAGI in the germline V gene (reference sequence). V lost 6 bases and J lost 6; bases outside the gene matches: 4. This CDR3 comprises 13 residues. The CDR3 bases are TGTGCCAGCAGGTCGGACAGGGGGGATGGCTACACCTTC. It translates to CASRSDRGDGYTF.

The V call is TRBV5-6, the J call TRBJ2-2; a weak D match, TRBD1 (6 bases). The CDR3 is 13 amino acids. V lost 7 bases, J lost 1 base, and 8 bases lay in between. The germline gives CDR1 SGHDT, CDR2 YYEEEE. In nucleotides, the CDR3 is TGTGCCAGCTCGGGACAGAACACCGGGGAGCTGTTTTTT. Amino acids: CASSGQNTGELFF.

The count of this clone is one. Only one base separates this from a far larger clonotype, so it likely reflects a read error. V and J are TRBV7-2 and TRBJ1-5; 8 bases are a match to TRBD1. There are 20 residues in the CDR3. The ends lost 0 bases at V and 0 bases at J; junction bases unmatched: 13. The germline V gene encodes CDR1 SGHTA and CDR2 FQGNSA. CDR3 region: CASSLASGQGGRSSNQPQHF. The CDR3 region has the DNA TGTGCCAGCAGCTTAGCCTCCGGACAGGGTGGTAGGTCTAGCAATCAGCCCCAGCATTTT.

V is TRBV6-1 and J is TRBJ2-7; D not certain. Per germline, CDR1 MNHNS and CDR2 SASEGT. CDR3 size: 12 residues. V was trimmed by 1 base and J by 3 bases, leaving 4 bases between them. The CDR3 DNA reads TGTGCCAGCAGTGAAGTAAGCTACGAGCAGTACTTC. Translation: CASSEVSYEQYF.

The chain is built from TRBV9 and TRBJ2-4, with TRBD1 identical over 10 bases. V gave up 3 bases and J gave up 10 bases; unmatched junction bases: 7. This CDR3 is 14 amino acids long. Looked up from germline, CDR1 is SGDLS and CDR2 is YYNGEE. The CDR3 reads CASSAPGTGVIQYF. CDR3 nucleotide sequence: TGTGCCAGCAGCGCCCCCGGGACAGGGGTTATTCAGTACTTC.

Concerning this clone: With only one base between it and a far larger clone, this is likely a read error. The chain recombines TRBV4-3 with TRBJ1-3; D call uncertain. The V and J ends lost 4 bases and 8 bases respectively, with 15 bases between them. Germline V gene data show CDR1 as LGHNA and CDR2 as YSLEER. The CDR3 loop spans 14 amino acids. The CDR3 DNA reads as TGCGCCAGCAGCCCCTCGACCCAGAGTGACACCATATATTTT. Encoded protein: CASSPSTQSDTIYF.

V usage is TRBV6-6 and J usage is TRBJ1-1; D remains ambiguous. Germline CDR1 MNHNY, CDR2 SVGAGI (reference sequence). There are 15 residues in the CDR3. V dropped 3 bases and J dropped 0 bases, with 11 bases sitting between them. CDR3 coding DNA: TGTGCCAGCAGTTATATACGGCGCTTGAACACTGAAGCTTTCTTT. It is translated as CASSYIRRLNTEAFF.

Remarks on this clone: This clone may be a read error of a much larger clone one base away. The chain is built from TRBV11-3 and TRBJ2-5; D not certain. CDR1 is SGHNT and CDR2 is YENEEA in the germline V gene. The V end was cut by 1 base, the J end by 1 base, with 7 bases between. The CDR3 covers 14 residues. CDR3: CASSLGASQETQYF. The CDR3 coding sequence is TGTGCCAGCAGCTTAGGGGCCAGCCAAGAGACCCAGTACTTC.

The chain recombines TRBV6-6 with TRBJ2-7, with 7 bases matching TRBD2. From germline, CDR1 is MNHNY and CDR2 SVGAGI (reference sequence). Trimming took 0 bases from V and 3 from J; bases not matched to a gene: 2. The CDR3 spans 14 residues. The CDR3 DNA follows: TGTGCCAGCAGTTACTCGAGGGAGGGCTACGAGCAGTACTTC. It is translated as CASSYSREGYEQYF.

The chain employs TRBV5-4 and TRBJ2-7, with 7 positions matching TRBD1. Germline CDR1 and CDR2: SGHNT and YYREEE (reference sequence). There are 14 residues in the CDR3. Trimming took 4 bases from V and 1 from J; bases not matched to a gene: 5. CDR3 in amino acids: CASSRPGQSYEQYF. For the CDR3, the DNA is TGTGCCAGCAGCCGACCGGGACAGTCCTACGAGCAGTACTTC. Based on the CDR3 plus reference TRBV5-4 and TRBJ2-7, the full variable domain is ETGVTQSPTHLIKTRGQQVTLRCSSQSGHNTVSWYQQALGQGPQFIFQYYREEENGRGNFPPRFSGLQFPNYSSELNVNALELDDSALYLCASSRPGQSYEQYFGPGTRLTVT.

J is TRBJ2-3 and V is TRBV27; 12 nucleotides agree with TRBD2. The germline V gene encodes CDR1 MNHEY and CDR2 SMNVEV (reference sequence). V shed 4 bases and J 8 bases; nucleotides not matched to a gene: 10. CDR3 length: 16 residues. The chain's CDR3 is CASSSPSGRGGLTQYF. As DNA, the CDR3 is TGTGCCAGCAGTTCTCCTAGCGGGAGGGGGGGACTTACGCAGTATTTT.

Note on this clone: The likely explanation is a read error, given a far larger clone one base away. The gene calls are TRBV27 and TRBJ1-2; 8 bases are a match to TRBD1. Per the germline V gene, CDR1 is MNHEY and CDR2 is SMNVEV (reference sequence). The CDR3 is 13 amino acids. J lost 8 bases, V lost 5 bases, and 7 bases had no gene match. Here the CDR3 reads CASSPSTGGGYTF. CDR3 coding DNA: TGTGCCAGCAGTCCGAGTACAGGGGGGGGCTACACCTTC.

This clone was counted many times. The rearrangement links TRBV6-5 to TRBJ1-5; D remains ambiguous. Per the germline V gene, CDR1 is MNHEY and CDR2 is SVGAGI. The length of the CDR3 is 15 residues. The V end was cut by 0 bases, the J end by 4 bases, with 10 bases between. DNA for the CDR3: TGTGCCAGCAGTTACTCGAGCAGTCCAAATCAGCCCCAGCATTTT. Amino acids: CASSYSSSPNQPQHF.

V gene TRBV7-7 combines with J gene TRBJ2-1; 9 nucleotides agree with TRBD2. The germline gives CDR1 SSHAT, CDR2 FNYEAQ (reference sequence). J was trimmed by 5 bases and V by 1 base; bases with no gene match: 3. CDR3 size: 15 residues. The chain's CDR3 is CASSLGASGNNEQFF. The CDR3 coding sequence is TGTGCCAGCAGCTTAGGGGCTAGCGGGAACAATGAGCAGTTCTTC. Complete variable domain (other parts from reference TRBV7-7 and TRBJ2-1): GAGVSQSPRYKVTKRGQDVTLRCDPISSHATLYWYQQALGQGPEFLTYFNYEAQPDKSGLPSDRFSAERPEGSISTLTIQRTEQRDSAMYRCASSLGASGNNEQFFGPGTRLTVL.

This sequence joins TRBV18 and TRBJ2-1, with D perhaps matching TRBD1 or TRBD2 (5 bases each). Trimming removed 2 bases from V and 10 bases from J, with 9 bases in between. Germline V gene sequence: CDR1 KGHSH, CDR2 LQKENI. This CDR3 is 12 amino acids long. CDR3 coding DNA: TGTGCCAGCTCACCAGTGGGACGGGAGCAGTTCTTC. Its translation: CASSPVGREQFF.

This chain connects TRBV28 to TRBJ1-4; TRBD1 is a possible D gene (5 bases). Trimming pared 5 bases from V and 2 bases from J, leaving 18 bases between. The CDR3 sequence is 17 residues long. Germline loops: CDR1 MDHEN, CDR2 SYDVKM. The CDR3 region has the DNA TGTGCCAGCAGTCCCTATTCAAGAGGGGAGACTAATGAAAAACTGTTTTTT. It yields the protein CASSPYSRGETNEKLFF.

As concerns this clone: This may stem from a read error, because a much larger clone lies one nucleotide away. The chain has TRBV9 and TRBJ2-1, with a tentative D call TRBD1 (6 bases). From germline, CDR1 is SGDLS and CDR2 YYNGEE. The CDR3 spans 16 residues. V was cut by 2 bases and J by 3 bases, with 15 bases left in between. In DNA form, the CDR3 reads TGTGCCAGCAGCGTTCGCCCCGGGACACGCTACAATGAGCAGTTCTTC. This gives the protein CASSVRPGTRYNEQFF. Combining the CDR3 with reference TRBV9 and TRBJ2-1 gives the whole variable domain DSGVTQTPKHLITATGQRVTLRCSPRSGDLSVYWYQQSLDQGLQFLIQYYNGEERAKGNILERFSAQQFPDLHSELNLSSLELGDSALYFCASSVRPGTRYNEQFFGPGTRLTVL.

The chain couples TRBV5-4 to TRBJ1-1; no definite D call. The length of the CDR3 is 13 residues. V lost 2 bases and J 7 bases, leaving 12 bases between the germline ends. Germline CDR1 is SGHNT and CDR2 is YYREEE (reference sequence). CDR3 DNA sequence: TGTGCCAGCAGCTTCAACCGCCCGCATGAAGCTTTCTTT. Its protein is CASSFNRPHEAFF.

To note about this clone: Other DNA sequences from this sample encode an identical CDR3 as well. CDR3 sequence reads: CASSYDGPNYGYTF. CDR3 bases: TGTGCCAGCAGTTACGATGGCCCCAACTATGGCTACACCTTC. This chain links TRBV6-6 with TRBJ1-2, with unresolved D. Trimming took off 2 bases at V and 2 bases at J, with 9 bases between the two ends. The CDR3 has 14 amino acids. Germline V lookup: CDR1 MNHNY, CDR2 SVGAGI (reference sequence).

This chain uses TRBV30 with TRBJ1-2; 9 bases fit TRBD1. J lost 6 bases, V lost 3 bases, and 5 bases had no gene match. Germline assignment: CDR1 GTSNPN and CDR2 SVGIG (reference sequence). CDR3 length equals 13 residues. This chain's CDR3 is CAWSTTGGNGYTF. CDR3 DNA sequence: TGTGCCTGGAGCACGACAGGGGGGAATGGCTACACCTTC.

The chain joins TRBV6-5 to TRBJ2-1; no clear D. The germline V gene encodes CDR1 MNHEY and CDR2 SVGAGI. The ends were cut back, 4 bases at V and 3 bases at J, with 7 bases in the middle. The CDR3 runs to 13 residues. CDR3 DNA: TGTGCCAGCAGTTCCCATGGCTACAATGAGCAGTTCTTC. Translated: CASSSHGYNEQFF.

The chain has TRBV29-1 and TRBJ2-2; a possible D gene is TRBD2 (6 bases). V was cut by 4 bases and J by 5 bases, with 14 bases left in between. Per the germline V gene, CDR1 is SQVTM and CDR2 is ANQGSEA. The CDR3 loop spans 14 amino acids. The DNA of the CDR3 is TGCAGCGTTGGTAGCAGGGAGGTAACCGGGGAGCTGTTTTTT. This gives the protein CSVGSREVTGELFF.

This chain links TRBV5-1 with TRBJ2-7; 11 bases agree with TRBD1. This CDR3 spans 15 amino acids. Germline values: CDR1 SGHRS, CDR2 YFSETQ. Trimming at V came to 4 bases and at J to 3 bases, leaving 6 bases not matched to a gene. CDR3 sequence reads: CASSPGQGAVYEQYF. CDR3 nucleotide sequence: TGCGCCAGCAGCCCCGGACAGGGGGCCGTCTACGAGCAGTACTTC.

V usage is TRBV10-1 and J usage is TRBJ2-3; D gene unclear. Germline CDR1 WNHNN, CDR2 SYGVQD (reference sequence). Trimming took off 2 bases at V and 0 bases at J, with 12 bases between the two ends. This CDR3 contains 16 residues. The CDR3 reads CASSENGPFSTDTQYF. Here the CDR3 DNA reads TGCGCCAGCAGTGAGAATGGGCCTTTTAGCACAGATACGCAGTATTTT.

This chain joins TRBV27 and TRBJ1-2, with TRBD1 identical over 9 bases. V was clipped by 5 bases and J by 2 bases; unmatched bases: 9. Looked up from germline, CDR1 is MNHEY and CDR2 is SMNVEV (reference sequence). This CDR3 region has 16 residues. The CDR3 loop reads CASSRYPGQGNYGYTF. As DNA, the CDR3 is TGTGCCAGCAGTCGCTACCCGGGACAGGGAAACTATGGCTACACCTTC.